These 21 T cell receptor beta chains were all obtained from the same sample, sequenced in a study of Graves' ophthalmopathy and Graves' hyperthyroidism. Amplifying from RNA transcripts, the study obtained TCR beta CDR3 regions. The first-round RT-PCR employed HTBI primers together with the Qiagen OneStep RT-PCR kit. A multiplex PCR was then performed as the second round. In TCRdb, the multiplex PCR reads were re-called with MiXCR into one record per CDR3 protein. The repertoire has about 740,000 distinct CDR3 sequences, 40% of them found once; the top ten carry approximately 43%. The source material was peripheral blood. These receptors were obtained from an adult man with Graves' ophthalmopathy.

A word on this clonotype: Relative to the germline gene, one junction end is altered; a read error may explain this. The CDR3 nucleotides read TGCGCCAGTAGTTTTCCTGCAGGGATGAACACTGAAGCTTTCTTT. It encodes CASSFPAGMNTEAFF. This sequence joins TRBV19 and TRBJ1-1; maybe TRBD1 (5 bases). The CDR3 sequence is 15 residues long. CDR1 is LNHDA, CDR2 SQIVND, per germline (reference sequence). Looking up the rest from reference TRBV19 and TRBJ1-1 gives the full variable domain: DGGITQSPKYLFRKEGQNVTLSCEQNLNHDAMYWYRQDPGQGLRLIYYSQIVNDFQKGDIAEGYSVSREKKESFPLTVTSAQKNPTAFYLCASSFPAGMNTEAFFGQGTRLTVV.

The rearrangement joins TRBV25-1 to TRBJ2-6; perhaps D is TRBD1 or TRBD2 (5 bases each). This CDR3 is built from 23 residues. Per germline, CDR1 MGHDK and CDR2 SYGVNS. Between the trimmed V and J ends, which lost 6 bases and 0 bases, there was a span of 33 bases. The CDR3 sequence: CASRQTRDRCLLSWVSGANVLTF. The CDR3 coding sequence is TGTGCCAGCAGGCAAACCCGGGACCGGTGCCTCCTCTCGTGGGTCTCTGGGGCCAACGTCCTGACTTTC.

The CDR3 reads CASSERKGKLFF. CDR3 nucleotide sequence: TGTGCCAGCAGCGAGAGGAAGGGGAAACTGTTTTTT. The genes are TRBV2 and TRBJ1-4; TRBD1 might be the D (5 bases). V lost 6 bases and J 11 bases, leaving 13 bases between the germline ends. The CDR3 loop spans 12 amino acids. Germline V gene sequence: CDR1 SNHLY, CDR2 FYNNEI.

This clonotype was found a few times. The genes are TRBV7-9 and TRBJ1-1, with D maybe TRBD1 (5 bases). Germline CDR1 SEHNR, CDR2 FQNEAQ (reference sequence). The CDR3 covers 13 residues. V was cut by 4 bases and J by 4 bases, with 10 bases left in between. CDR3 bases: TGTGCCAGCAGCTCCCCGGGGACCACTGAAGCTTTCTTT. Protein sequence: CASSSPGTTEAFF.

This chain links TRBV11-2 with TRBJ2-7, with D tentatively TRBD1 or TRBD2 (5 bases each). The CDR3 length is 17 residues. Germline V gene data show CDR1 as SGHAT and CDR2 as FQNNGV. The V gene lost 5 bases and the J gene lost 2 bases, with 22 bases spanning the gap. The CDR3 reads CASSPTGTVGFTYEQYF. CDR3 nucleotide sequence: TGTGCCAGCAGCCCCACCGGGACGGTGGGGTTTACCTACGAGCAGTACTTC.

A word on this clonotype: This sequence may be a read error, since a much larger clone differs from it by one base. V usage is TRBV10-2 and J usage is TRBJ1-5; D is unresolved. V gave up 0 bases and J gave up 2 bases, with 8 bases separating them. The CDR3 covers 15 residues. The germline gives CDR1 WSHSY, CDR2 SAAADI. The CDR3 loop is CASSESAEGNQPQHF. CDR3 nucleotide sequence: TGCGCCAGCAGTGAGTCGGCGGAGGGCAATCAGCCCCAGCATTTT.

The rearrangement links TRBV7-9 to TRBJ2-3, with TRBD2 matching over 11 bases. The CDR3 extends over 15 amino acids. CDR1 is SEHNR and CDR2 is FQNEAQ in the germline V gene (reference sequence). Losses at the gene ends were 5 bases for V and 2 bases for J; bases not matched to a gene: 3. CDR3 nucleotides: TGTGCCAGCAGCACACTAGCGGGGGACACAGATACGCAGTATTTT. Amino acid sequence: CASSTLAGDTDTQYF.

This clonotype was found many times. The J gene is TRBJ2-5, the V gene TRBV6-5, with 9 positions matching TRBD2. This CDR3 has 14 residues. The germline CDR1 and CDR2 sequences are MNHEY and SVGAGI. V gave up 6 bases and J gave up 1 base; unmatched junction bases: 3. CDR3 in DNA: TGTGCCAGCAGCAAGGGACTAGCCCAAGAGACCCAGTACTTC. Its protein is CASSKGLAQETQYF.

The V and J genes are TRBV7-9 and TRBJ1-5; TRBD1 matches at 7 bases. Per germline, CDR1 SEHNR and CDR2 FQNEAQ (reference sequence). J gave up 3 bases and V 6 bases, and 5 bases lay outside the gene matches. This CDR3 contains 14 residues. This CDR3 reads CASSPGTVNQPQHF. CDR3 nucleotide sequence: TGTGCCAGCAGTCCCGGGACAGTCAATCAGCCCCAGCATTTT.

The J gene is TRBJ1-3, the V gene TRBV2, with 8 bases fitting TRBD1. J gave up 3 bases and V 6 bases, and 7 bases lay outside the gene matches. Germline V lookup: CDR1 SNHLY, CDR2 FYNNEI. This CDR3 has 15 amino acids. CDR3 residues: CASRGTGTVGNTIYF. For the CDR3, the DNA is TGTGCCAGCAGGGGGACAGGAACGGTTGGAAACACCATATATTTT.

In its sample, this clonotype was seen a few times. CDR3 sequence: CSAKGGQGMPYEQYF. CDR3 sequence (DNA): TGCAGTGCTAAGGGGGGACAGGGAATGCCCTACGAGCAGTACTTC. The genes are TRBV20-1 and TRBJ2-7, with 9 positions matching TRBD1. Germline V CDR1 and CDR2: DFQATT, SNEGSKA (reference sequence). J lost 2 bases, V lost 4 bases, and 9 bases had no gene match. This CDR3 is built from 15 residues.

This clonotype was counted many times. The rearrangement uses TRBV7-9 and TRBJ2-7; no reliable D call. CDR3 size: 13 residues. The V gene's germline CDR1 is SEHNR and CDR2 FQNEAQ (reference sequence). The ends were cut back, 1 base at V and 3 bases at J, with 7 bases in the middle. In DNA form, the CDR3 reads TGTGCCAGCAGCTTAGATGCCAGCTACGAGCAGTACTTC. Its translation: CASSLDASYEQYF.

Many counts were recorded for this clonotype. This chain connects TRBV29-1 to TRBJ1-3, with 7 bases fitting TRBD1. V lost 7 bases to trimming and J lost 4 bases; unmatched junction nucleotides: 7. The CDR3 length is 13 residues. Germline V gene lookup returns CDR1 SQVTM and CDR2 ANQGSEA. In DNA, the CDR3 is TGCAGCGCTCATACAGGGGCAGGAAACACCATATATTTT. It yields the protein CSAHTGAGNTIYF.

This clonotype was seen repeatedly, ten times or more. The chain couples TRBV19 to TRBJ2-5; 7 bases are shared with TRBD1. Germline CDR1 is LNHDA and CDR2 is SQIVND (reference sequence). The V gene end was trimmed by 5 bases and the J gene end by 2 bases; junction bases not matched to a gene: 8. The CDR3 covers 15 residues. As DNA, the CDR3 is TGTGCCAGTAGTCCTTCCGGGACAGCACAAGAGACCCAGTACTTC. As protein: CASSPSGTAQETQYF. Filled out from reference TRBV19 and TRBJ2-5, the complete variable domain reads DGGITQSPKYLFRKEGQNVTLSCEQNLNHDAMYWYRQDPGQGLRLIYYSQIVNDFQKGDIAEGYSVSREKKESFPLTVTSAQKNPTAFYLCASSPSGTAQETQYFGPGTRLLVL.

The chain has TRBV20-1 and TRBJ2-5, with 10 bases that match TRBD2. There are 19 residues in the CDR3. Per germline, CDR1 DFQATT and CDR2 SNEGSKA (reference sequence). The V and J ends lost 1 base and 4 bases, in that order; junction bases with no gene match: 18. The CDR3 region is CSARARGGSGRDFGETQYF. DNA for the CDR3: TGCAGTGCTAGAGCCCGGGGCGGAAGCGGGAGGGATTTTGGAGAGACCCAGTACTTC.

This clonotype was seen repeatedly, ten times or more. CDR3 nucleotide sequence: TGCAGTGCAGAACAGGGGGCGGGTGGCTACACCTTC. Translating gives CSAEQGAGGYTF. The chain employs TRBV20-1 and TRBJ1-2; the match to TRBD1 covers 9 bases. The V and J ends lost 6 bases and 7 bases, in that order; junction bases with no gene match: 6. In germline, CDR1 is DFQATT, CDR2 SNEGSKA (reference sequence). The CDR3 consists of 12 residues.

CDR3 nucleotide sequence: TGTGCCAGCAGCTTACAGGAGGCCCACGAGCAGTACTTC. Amino acid sequence: CASSLQEAHEQYF. The chain joins TRBV5-4 to TRBJ2-7; D possibly matches TRBD1 or TRBD2 (5 bases each). Trimming left V 2 bases short and J 5 bases short, with 11 bases between. This CDR3 has 13 amino acids. Germline-derived CDR1 and CDR2 are SGHNT and YYREEE (reference sequence). Combining the CDR3 with reference TRBV5-4 and TRBJ2-7 gives the whole variable domain ETGVTQSPTHLIKTRGQQVTLRCSSQSGHNTVSWYQQALGQGPQFIFQYYREEENGRGNFPPRFSGLQFPNYSSELNVNALELDDSALYLCASSLQEAHEQYFGPGTRLTVT.

This clonotype appeared once. The gene calls are TRBV25-1 and TRBJ2-7; D may match TRBD1 or TRBD2 (5 bases each). V lost 4 bases and J lost 4, with 14 bases in between. Germline V gives CDR1 MGHDK, CDR2 SYGVNS. The CDR3 extends over 14 amino acids. CDR3 protein: CASSGTGTLYEQYF. DNA for the CDR3: TGTGCCAGCAGTGGTACCGGGACGCTATACGAGCAGTACTTC.

The chain is built from TRBV29-1 and TRBJ1-4, with TRBD1 identical over 11 bases. There are 12 residues in the CDR3. V shed 7 bases, J shed 15 bases, and the junction held 10 bases outside the gene matches. The germline CDR1 and CDR2 sequences are SQVTM and ANQGSEA. CDR3 in amino acids: CSGQTGTGGVFF. CDR3 in DNA: TGCAGCGGACAAACCGGGACAGGGGGGGTGTTTTTT.

The V and J genes are TRBV13 and TRBJ2-5; TRBD1 aligns across 8 bases. The CDR3 extends over 15 amino acids. V lost 1 base, J lost 5 bases, and 6 bases stayed unmatched. The germline V gene encodes CDR1 PRHDT and CDR2 FYEKMQ (reference sequence). The DNA of the CDR3 is TGTGCCAGCAGCTTAGCAGGGGGCTCGGGGGAGACCCAGTACTTC. Its translation is CASSLAGGSGETQYF.

The chain couples TRBV9 to TRBJ1-4, with D possibly being TRBD1 (5 bases). V was clipped by 4 bases and J by 0 bases, with 16 bases between them. This CDR3 is 17 amino acids long. The germline V gene encodes CDR1 SGDLS and CDR2 YYNGEE. CDR3 sequence: CASSLGLAGATNEKLFF. CDR3 sequence (DNA): TGTGCCAGCAGCCTCGGACTAGCGGGGGCAACTAATGAAAAACTGTTTTTT.